These 9 T cell receptor beta chains came from one sample sequenced in a study of shared clonotypes between healthy human individuals. Data came from immunoSEQ multiplex PCR; TCRdb stores just in-frame clones and leaves some out. This sample has 660,000 or so clones, with roughly 95% found just once. It was CD45RO-negative cells, positively selected for CCR7, that made up naive CD8 cells, with terminally differentiated effector memory CD45RA+ cells excluded. The source material was naive CD8+ T cells sorted from blood. Every receptor here comes from a woman in her thirties in good health.

This clone was picked up one time. The V and J genes are TRBV7-9 and TRBJ2-2; D unclear. This CDR3 region has 16 residues. The germline gives CDR1 SEHNR, CDR2 FQNEAQ (reference sequence). Trimming shortened V by 1 base and J by 1 base, and 10 bases separated the two germline ends. The DNA of the CDR3 is TGTGCCAGCAGCTTAGTTGGGCAGAAGAACACCGGGGAGCTGTTTTTT. It translates to CASSLVGQKNTGELFF.

The genes are TRBV5-6 and TRBJ2-1; 8 nucleotides line up with TRBD2. Germline lookup yields CDR1 SGHDT and CDR2 YYEEEE. The CDR3 loop spans 15 amino acids. Trimming cost V 2 bases and J 4 bases; bases outside gene matches: 5. This chain's CDR3 is CASSLMLAGYNEQFF. CDR3 DNA: TGTGCCAGCAGCTTAATGCTAGCGGGTTACAATGAGCAGTTCTTC.

V gene TRBV7-8 combines with J gene TRBJ2-2; 10 positions match TRBD2. CDR1 SGHVS and CDR2 FQNEAQ come from the germline V gene. The V gene end was trimmed by 4 bases and the J gene end by 6 bases; junction bases not matched to a gene: 2. The CDR3 loop spans 14 amino acids. CDR3 sequence: CASSSAGGAGELFF. In DNA, the CDR3 is TGTGCCAGCAGCTCAGCGGGAGGGGCCGGGGAGCTGTTTTTT.

V gene TRBV25-1 combines with J gene TRBJ2-7; no firm D call. V was pared by 7 bases and J by 5 bases, with 12 bases between. Germline CDR1 MGHDK, CDR2 SYGVNS. This CDR3 contains 12 residues. DNA of the CDR3: TGTGCCAGCACCTTTGGGGTGCACGAGCAGTACTTC. Translating gives CASTFGVHEQYF.

This CDR3 is CASSIRDGDQPQHF. CDR3 nucleotide sequence: TGTGCCAGTAGTATCCGGGACGGTGATCAGCCCCAGCATTTT. The rearrangement uses TRBV19 and TRBJ1-5; perhaps TRBD1 as D (5 bases). The CDR3 runs to 14 residues. V lost 3 bases to trimming and J lost 5 bases, with 11 bases between them. CDR1 and CDR2 (germline): LNHDA, SQIVND (reference sequence). The full variable domain, with the rest looked up from reference TRBV19 and TRBJ1-5, is DGGITQSPKYLFRKEGQNVTLSCEQNLNHDAMYWYRQDPGQGLRLIYYSQIVNDFQKGDIAEGYSVSREKKESFPLTVTSAQKNPTAFYLCASSIRDGDQPQHFGDGTRLSIL.

The chain is built from TRBV28 and TRBJ2-7, with TRBD2 matching over 8 bases. The ends lost 2 bases at V and 3 bases at J; junction bases unmatched: 6. The germline V gene encodes CDR1 MDHEN and CDR2 SYDVKM. The CDR3 loop spans 15 amino acids. CDR3 sequence (DNA): TGTGCCAGCAGTTTACTGGAGCGGGAGTTCTACGAGCAGTACTTC. Protein product: CASSLLEREFYEQYF. The complete variable domain, with remaining parts taken from reference TRBV28 and TRBJ2-7, reads DVKVTQSSRYLVKRTGEKVFLECVQDMDHENMFWYRQDPGLGLRLIYFSYDVKMKEKGDIPEGYSVSREKKERFSLILESASTNQTSMYLCASSLLEREFYEQYFGPGTRLTVT.

The J gene is TRBJ2-5, the V gene TRBV12-5, with D hard to call. CDR3 length: 13 amino acids. V lost 2 bases to trimming and J lost 3 bases, with 7 bases between them. CDR1 is LGHNT and CDR2 is FRNRAP in the germline V gene. CDR3 in DNA: TGTGCTAGTGGTTTGTCCCTTGAAGAGACCCAGTACTTC. This sequence encodes CASGLSLEETQYF. The whole variable domain, filled in from reference TRBV12-5 and TRBJ2-5, reads DARVTQTPRHKVTEMGQEVTMRCQPILGHNTVFWYRQTMMQGLELLAYFRNRAPLDDSGMPKDRFSAEMPDATLATLKIQPSEPRDSAVYFCASGLSLEETQYFGPGTRLLVL.

The V call is TRBV27, the J call TRBJ2-5, with a weak D call TRBD2 (6 bases). The J call may be incorrect, as the DNA end agrees better with TRBJ2-7. The CDR3 has 13 residues. Looked up from germline, CDR1 is MNHEY and CDR2 is SMNVEV (reference sequence). CDR3 in DNA: TGTGCCAGCAGTTTTGCGGGAAACTACGAGCAGTACTTC. As protein: CASSFAGNYEQYF.

V is TRBV7-2 and J is TRBJ2-1, with a tentative D call TRBD1 (6 bases). The CDR3 has 15 residues. In germline, CDR1 is SGHTA, CDR2 FQGNSA. V lost 5 bases to trimming and J lost 9 bases, with 20 bases between them. Here the CDR3 reads CASSLHGQGYGEQFF. CDR3 DNA: TGTGCCAGCAGCCTACACGGCCAGGGGTATGGTGAGCAGTTCTTC.